This is a list of T cell receptor beta chains from one sample in a study of blood T cell repertoires in COVID-19. The data were produced by immunoSEQ multiplex PCR, yet TCRdb's version contains in-frame clones alone and is incomplete. The sample includes approximately 330,000 clones, 85% to 90% of them seen just once. The source material was PBMCs or T cells enriched from blood (not recorded which). The origin of the receptors is a woman in her twenties or thirties who had recovered from COVID-19. Both conserved end residues are part of each CDR3. D genes are given only for firm matches. Size values are once, few and many counts, or a class for expanded clones, and some rows have none.

v_gene: TRBV7-3; j_gene: TRBJ2-1; d_gene: TRBD2; abundance: .; CDR3aa: CASSLPDSGTSGTPEQFF; CDR3nt: TGTGCCAGCAGCTTACCAGACTCCGGGACTAGCGGGACCCCTGAGCAGTTCTTC
v_gene: TRBV5-1; j_gene: TRBJ1-2; d_gene: .; abundance: .; CDR3aa: CASREGLKSGYTF; CDR3nt: TGCGCCAGCAGAGAGGGTCTAAAGTCTGGCTACACCTTC
v_gene: TRBV6-5; j_gene: TRBJ1-1; d_gene: .; abundance: .; CDR3aa: CASSYSLGRVTEAFF; CDR3nt: TGTGCCAGCAGTTACTCTCTCGGCAGGGTCACTGAAGCTTTCTTT
v_gene: TRBV7-2; j_gene: TRBJ1-2; d_gene: TRBD1; abundance: .; CDR3aa: CASSPAGGIYGYTF; CDR3nt: TGTGCCAGCAGCCCCGCAGGGGGCATCTATGGCTACACCTTC
v_gene: TRBV11-1; j_gene: TRBJ2-3; d_gene: TRBD2; abundance: .; CDR3aa: CASTHGGGTDTQYF; CDR3nt: TGTGCCAGCACTCACGGGGGGGGGACAGATACGCAGTATTTT
v_gene: TRBV3-1/TRBV3-2; j_gene: TRBJ1-2; d_gene: .; abundance: .; CDR3aa: CASSPDSNYGYTF; CDR3nt: TGTGCCAGCAGCCCGGACAGTAACTATGGCTACACCTTC
v_gene: TRBV11-2; j_gene: TRBJ2-7; d_gene: .; abundance: .; CDR3aa: CASSAGSSYEQYF; CDR3nt: TGTGCCAGCAGCGCCGGGAGCTCCTACGAGCAGTACTTC
v_gene: TRBV27; j_gene: TRBJ1-1; d_gene: .; abundance: .; CDR3aa: CASSLFRGTEAFF; CDR3nt: TGTGCCAGCAGTTTATTCCGGGGGACTGAAGCTTTCTTT
v_gene: TRBV5-1; j_gene: TRBJ2-3; d_gene: .; abundance: .; CDR3aa: CASSGDHGGDTQYF; CDR3nt: TGCGCCAGCAGCGGGGACCACGGGGGAGATACGCAGTATTTT
v_gene: TRBV6-5; j_gene: TRBJ2-3; d_gene: .; abundance: .; CDR3aa: CASSYTIGGTDTQYF; CDR3nt: TGTGCCAGCAGCTACACGATCGGGGGAACAGATACGCAGTATTTT
v_gene: TRBV4-2; j_gene: TRBJ1-2; d_gene: TRBD1; abundance: .; CDR3aa: CASSPAFTQGAQGYTF; CDR3nt: TGTGCCAGCAGCCCCGCTTTCACACAGGGGGCCCAGGGCTACACCTTC
v_gene: TRBV11-2; j_gene: TRBJ2-2; d_gene: .; abundance: .; CDR3aa: CASSASGQNTGELFF; CDR3nt: TGTGCCAGCAGCGCCTCGGGACAGAACACCGGGGAGCTGTTTTTT
v_gene: TRBV7-6; j_gene: TRBJ2-2; d_gene: TRBD2; abundance: few; CDR3aa: CASSSGLAGVAAGELFF; CDR3nt: TGTGCCAGCAGCTCGGGACTAGCGGGAGTAGCGGCCGGGGAGCTGTTTTTT
v_gene: TRBV30; j_gene: TRBJ2-3; d_gene: TRBD1; abundance: .; CDR3aa: CAWSVRTGTQYF; CDR3nt: TGTGCCTGGAGTGTACGGACAGGGACGCAGTATTTT
v_gene: TRBV4-1; j_gene: TRBJ1-3; d_gene: TRBD1; abundance: once; CDR3aa: CASSQGGARGPQGNTIYF; CDR3nt: TGCGCCAGCAGCCAAGGCGGAGCCAGGGGGCCTCAGGGAAACACCATATATTTT